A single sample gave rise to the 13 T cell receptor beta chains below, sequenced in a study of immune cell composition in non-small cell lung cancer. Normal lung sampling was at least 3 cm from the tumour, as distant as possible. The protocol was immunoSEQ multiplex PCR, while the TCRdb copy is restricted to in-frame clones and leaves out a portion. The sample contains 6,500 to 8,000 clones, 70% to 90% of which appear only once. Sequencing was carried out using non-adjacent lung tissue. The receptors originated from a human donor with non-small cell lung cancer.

In DNA form, the CDR3 reads TGTGCCAGCAGCTTAGAGGCTAGCGGGGGGGCTTCGTCAGATACGCAGTATTTT. Translation: CASSLEASGGASSDTQYF. The rearrangement links TRBV7-2 to TRBJ2-3; TRBD2 matches 12 bases. This CDR3 is built from 18 residues. Germline CDR1 reads SGHTA; CDR2 reads FQGNSA. V shed 1 base, J shed 4 bases, and the junction held 9 bases outside the gene matches. The full variable domain, in which reference TRBV7-2 and TRBJ2-3 provide the parts outside the CDR3, is GAGVSQSPSNKVTEKGKDVELRCDPISGHTALYWYRQSLGQGLEFLIYFQGNSAPDKSGLPSDRFSAERTGGSVSTLTIQRTQQEDSAVYLCASSLEASGGASSDTQYFGPGTRLTVL.

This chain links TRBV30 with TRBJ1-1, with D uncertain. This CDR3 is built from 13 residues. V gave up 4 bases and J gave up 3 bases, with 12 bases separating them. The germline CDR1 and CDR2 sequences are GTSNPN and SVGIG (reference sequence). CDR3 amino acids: CAWTLERDTEAFF. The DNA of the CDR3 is TGTGCCTGGACCCTCGAAAGGGACACTGAAGCTTTCTTT.

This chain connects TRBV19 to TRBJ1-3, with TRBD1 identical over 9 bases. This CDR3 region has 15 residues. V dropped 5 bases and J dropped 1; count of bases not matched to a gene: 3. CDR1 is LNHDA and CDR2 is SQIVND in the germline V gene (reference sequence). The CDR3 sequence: CASSVQGASGNTIYF. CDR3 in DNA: TGTGCCAGTAGTGTACAGGGGGCATCTGGAAACACCATATATTTT.

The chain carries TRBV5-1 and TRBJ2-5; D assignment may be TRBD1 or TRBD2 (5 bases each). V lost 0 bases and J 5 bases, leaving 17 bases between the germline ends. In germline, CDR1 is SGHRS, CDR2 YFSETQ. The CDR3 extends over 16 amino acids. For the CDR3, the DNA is TGCGCCAGCAGCTTGGCTGGTTACGAGGGGATGGAGACCCAGTACTTC. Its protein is CASSLAGYEGMETQYF.

The CDR3 protein is CASSLGGDNQPQHF. The CDR3 DNA reads TGCGCCAGCAGCTTGGGTGGAGACAATCAGCCCCAGCATTTT. The chain combines TRBV5-1 with TRBJ1-5; D gene uncertain. Germline lookup yields CDR1 SGHRS and CDR2 YFSETQ. The CDR3 spans 14 residues. Trimming took 0 bases from V and 3 from J, leaving 7 bases between them.

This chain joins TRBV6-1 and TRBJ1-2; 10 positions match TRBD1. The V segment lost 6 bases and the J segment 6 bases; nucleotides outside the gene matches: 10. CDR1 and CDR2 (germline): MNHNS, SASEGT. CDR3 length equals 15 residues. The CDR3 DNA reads TGTGCCAGCAGAAGCCGGGACAGGGGATGGGATGGCTACACCTTC. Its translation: CASRSRDRGWDGYTF.

The CDR3 coding sequence is TGTGCCAGCACCGGCCCACAGAGCAATCAGCCCCAGCATTTT. This translates into CASTGPQSNQPQHF. This chain joins TRBV2 and TRBJ1-5; no definite D call. The germline gives CDR1 SNHLY, CDR2 FYNNEI. The CDR3 has 14 amino acids. V was shortened by 7 bases and J by 1 base, with 11 bases between the two germline ends.

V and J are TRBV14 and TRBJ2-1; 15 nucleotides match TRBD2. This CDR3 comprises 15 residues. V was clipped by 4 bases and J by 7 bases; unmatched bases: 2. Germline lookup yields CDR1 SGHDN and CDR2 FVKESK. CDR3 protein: CASSRTSGGGNEQFF. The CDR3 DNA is TGTGCCAGCAGCCGGACTAGCGGGGGGGGGAATGAGCAGTTCTTC.

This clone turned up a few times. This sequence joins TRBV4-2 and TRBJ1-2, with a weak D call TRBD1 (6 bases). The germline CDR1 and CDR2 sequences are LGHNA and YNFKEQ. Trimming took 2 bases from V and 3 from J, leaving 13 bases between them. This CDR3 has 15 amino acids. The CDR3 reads CASSQPQRGYYGYTF. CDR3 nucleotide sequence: TGTGCCAGCAGCCAACCCCAGAGGGGGTACTATGGCTACACCTTC.

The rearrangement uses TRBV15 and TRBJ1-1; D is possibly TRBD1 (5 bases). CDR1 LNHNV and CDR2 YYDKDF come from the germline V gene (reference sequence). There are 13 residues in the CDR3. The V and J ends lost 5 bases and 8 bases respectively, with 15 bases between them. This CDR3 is CATSPIRDQEAFF. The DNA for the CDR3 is TGTGCCACCAGCCCTATCCGGGACCAAGAAGCTTTCTTT.

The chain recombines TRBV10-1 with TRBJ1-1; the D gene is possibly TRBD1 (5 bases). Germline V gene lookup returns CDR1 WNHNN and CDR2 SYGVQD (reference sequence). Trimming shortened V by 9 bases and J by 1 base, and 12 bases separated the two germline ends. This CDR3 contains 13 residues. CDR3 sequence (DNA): TGCGCCAGTCGGGACTTCTCGAACACTGAAGCTTTCTTT. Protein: CASRDFSNTEAFF.

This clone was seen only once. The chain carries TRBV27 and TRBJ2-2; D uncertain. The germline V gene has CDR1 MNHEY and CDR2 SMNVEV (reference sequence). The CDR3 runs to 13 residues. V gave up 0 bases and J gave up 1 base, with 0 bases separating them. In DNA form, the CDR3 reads TGTGCCAGCAGTTTATCGAACACCGGGGAGCTGTTTTTT. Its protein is CASSLSNTGELFF.

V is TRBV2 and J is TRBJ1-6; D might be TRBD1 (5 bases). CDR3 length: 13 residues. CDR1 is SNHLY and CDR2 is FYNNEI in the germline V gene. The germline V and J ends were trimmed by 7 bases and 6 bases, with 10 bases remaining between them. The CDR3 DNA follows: TGTGCCAGCAAGGGGTCGGGTAATTCACCCCTCCACTTT. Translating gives CASKGSGNSPLHF.